These T cell receptor beta chains were read from a single sample in a study of response to subunit inactivated influenza vaccine. TCRdb fed the RT-PCR reads into MiXCR, producing one record per CDR3 protein. In the table there are about 530,000 distinct CDR3 sequences, under 15% of which are singletons. The source was PBMCs from blood, collected roughly 6 weeks after vaccination. These receptors all stem from a man aged 50 or older who received an inactivated influenza vaccine. The CDR3 runs from the conserved cysteine through the conserved F or W. The D gene is left open where the match is weak. For some rows the clone size is stated as once, few or many, or as a class when expanded; others skip it.

J gene: TRBJ1-2; V gene: TRBV7-2; clone size: few; D gene: NA; CDR3 protein: CASSLGPGDGYTF; CDR3 DNA: TGTGCCAGCAGCTTAGGGCCGGGGGACGGCTACACCTTC
J gene: TRBJ2-7; V gene: TRBV29-1; clone size: NA; D gene: NA; CDR3 protein: CSAGGPSGAGEQYF; CDR3 DNA: TGCAGCGCCGGGGGCCCATCAGGGGCGGGAGAGCAGTACTTC
J gene: TRBJ2-2; V gene: TRBV7-9; clone size: few; D gene: NA; CDR3 protein: CASSFTSRGDTGELFF; CDR3 DNA: TGTGCCAGCAGCTTCACTAGCCGAGGCGACACCGGGGAGCTGTTTTTT
J gene: TRBJ2-7; V gene: TRBV12-3/TRBV12-4; clone size: few; D gene: NA; CDR3 protein: CASSLGTAVREQYF; CDR3 DNA: TGTGCCAGCAGTTTAGGGACAGCTGTTCGCGAGCAGTACTTC
J gene: TRBJ2-1; V gene: TRBV7-2; clone size: NA; D gene: NA; CDR3 protein: CASSKVGEQFF; CDR3 DNA: TGTGCCAGCAGCAAGGTGGGTGAGCAGTTCTTC
J gene: TRBJ1-1; V gene: TRBV12-3/TRBV12-4; clone size: NA; D gene: TRBD1; CDR3 protein: CASRGDRVFTEAFF; CDR3 DNA: TGTGCCAGCAGGGGCGACAGGGTTTTCACTGAAGCTTTCTTT
J gene: TRBJ2-5; V gene: TRBV29-1; clone size: many; D gene: TRBD1; CDR3 protein: CSVELQGAYQETQYF; CDR3 DNA: TGCAGCGTTGAGTTACAGGGGGCGTACCAAGAGACCCAGTACTTC
J gene: TRBJ2-7; V gene: TRBV6-5; clone size: NA; D gene: NA; CDR3 protein: CASSTGHHEQYF; CDR3 DNA: TGTGCCAGCTCGACAGGCCATCACGAGCAGTACTTC
J gene: TRBJ2-5; V gene: TRBV7-9; clone size: few; D gene: NA; CDR3 protein: CASSKGHRIQETQYF; CDR3 DNA: TGTGCCAGCAGCAAGGGACACCGAATCCAAGAGACCCAGTACTTC
J gene: TRBJ2-5; V gene: TRBV5-1; clone size: NA; D gene: TRBD1; CDR3 protein: CASSTGQVLQETQYF; CDR3 DNA: TGCGCCAGCAGCACCGGACAGGTCCTCCAAGAGACCCAGTACTTC
J gene: TRBJ2-1; V gene: TRBV2; clone size: few; D gene: NA; CDR3 protein: CASTPRASGTGEQFF; CDR3 DNA: TGTGCCAGCACCCCCCGGGCTAGCGGGACAGGTGAGCAGTTCTTC
J gene: TRBJ1-5; V gene: TRBV6-2/TRBV6-3; clone size: few; D gene: TRBD1; CDR3 protein: CASTRTGGNQPQHF; CDR3 DNA: TGTGCCAGCACCCGGACAGGGGGCAATCAGCCCCAGCATTTT
J gene: TRBJ2-7; V gene: TRBV6-2/TRBV6-3; clone size: NA; D gene: TRBD2; CDR3 protein: CASTPRGLGWTPSYEQYF; CDR3 DNA: TGTGCCAGCACTCCCCGAGGACTAGGATGGACTCCGTCCTACGAGCAGTACTTC
J gene: TRBJ2-5; V gene: TRBV24-1; clone size: NA; D gene: NA; CDR3 protein: CATSDPDREETQYF; CDR3 DNA: TGTGCCACCAGTGACCCGGACAGAGAAGAGACCCAGTACTTC
J gene: TRBJ2-5; V gene: TRBV11-2; clone size: once; D gene: TRBD1; CDR3 protein: CASSYDRAPTQTQYF; CDR3 DNA: TGTGCCAGCAGCTATGACAGGGCGCCAACCCAGACCCAGTACTTC
J gene: TRBJ1-1; V gene: TRBV5-1; clone size: NA; D gene: TRBD1; CDR3 protein: CASSDDRGIEAFF; CDR3 DNA: TGCGCCAGCAGTGATGACAGGGGGATAGAAGCTTTCTTT
J gene: TRBJ2-3; V gene: TRBV5-1; clone size: few; D gene: NA; CDR3 protein: CASSLPGISTDTQYF; CDR3 DNA: TGCGCCAGCAGCTTGCCAGGAATAAGCACAGATACGCAGTATTTT
J gene: TRBJ2-5; V gene: TRBV5-4; clone size: NA; D gene: TRBD1; CDR3 protein: CASTPGGETQYF; CDR3 DNA: TGTGCCAGCACCCCAGGGGGAGAGACCCAGTACTTC
J gene: TRBJ2-2; V gene: TRBV20-1; clone size: NA; D gene: TRBD2; CDR3 protein: CCFYGTSDYHLTGELFF; CDR3 DNA: TGCTGCTTCTATGGGACTAGCGACTATCACCTCACCGGGGAGCTGTTTTTT
J gene: TRBJ1-4; V gene: TRBV7-8; clone size: few; D gene: TRBD1; CDR3 protein: CASSLDRGLSNEKLFF; CDR3 DNA: TGTGCCAGCAGCTTAGACAGGGGGCTGTCTAATGAAAAACTGTTTTTT
J gene: TRBJ2-3; V gene: TRBV5-1; clone size: NA; D gene: NA; CDR3 protein: CASSLRDTTLADTQYF; CDR3 DNA: TGCGCCAGCAGCCTCCGGGACACGACCTTAGCAGATACGCAGTATTTT
J gene: TRBJ2-1; V gene: TRBV12-3/TRBV12-4; clone size: few; D gene: NA; CDR3 protein: CASREGRDTLETFF; CDR3 DNA: TGTGCCAGCAGGGAGGGCAGGGATACGCTCGAAACTTTCTTC
J gene: TRBJ2-2; V gene: TRBV5-5; clone size: NA; D gene: NA; CDR3 protein: CASSQTSGRIGELFF; CDR3 DNA: TGTGCCAGCAGCCAGACGTCAGGGAGGATCGGGGAGCTGTTTTTT
J gene: TRBJ2-1; V gene: TRBV7-2; clone size: many; D gene: NA; CDR3 protein: CASSSEGGLSSYNEQFF; CDR3 DNA: TGTGCCAGCAGCTCCGAAGGGGGACTGAGCTCCTACAATGAGCAGTTCTTC
J gene: TRBJ1-5; V gene: TRBV12-3/TRBV12-4; clone size: few; D gene: TRBD1; CDR3 protein: CASSSTGIQPQHF; CDR3 DNA: TGTGCCAGCAGTTCGACAGGGATTCAGCCCCAGCATTTT
J gene: TRBJ1-2; V gene: TRBV5-5; clone size: few; D gene: TRBD1; CDR3 protein: CASSAYRGDGYTF; CDR3 DNA: TGTGCCAGCAGCGCTTACAGGGGGGACGGCTACACCTTC
J gene: TRBJ2-2; V gene: TRBV12-3/TRBV12-4; clone size: NA; D gene: NA; CDR3 protein: CASSPGIGELFF; CDR3 DNA: TGTGCCAGCAGTCCAGGAATCGGGGAGCTGTTTTTT
J gene: TRBJ2-1; V gene: TRBV24-1; clone size: few; D gene: TRBD2; CDR3 protein: CATSDSSGKIDNEQFF; CDR3 DNA: TGTGCCACCAGTGACAGTAGCGGGAAAATAGACAATGAGCAGTTCTTC
J gene: TRBJ1-1; V gene: TRBV28; clone size: few; D gene: NA; CDR3 protein: CASSELRGPTEAFF; CDR3 DNA: TGTGCCAGCAGCGAGCTCAGGGGTCCCACTGAAGCTTTCTTT
J gene: TRBJ2-1; V gene: TRBV5-1; clone size: many; D gene: NA; CDR3 protein: CASSTVGQYNEQFF; CDR3 DNA: TGCGCCAGCAGCACTGTTGGACAGTACAATGAGCAGTTCTTC
J gene: TRBJ1-4; V gene: TRBV11-2; clone size: NA; D gene: NA; CDR3 protein: CASSLIKGRSEKLFF; CDR3 DNA: TGTGCCAGCAGCTTAATAAAGGGGCGTTCAGAAAAACTGTTTTTT